The rows below give T cell receptor beta chains drawn from one sample of a study of blood T cell repertoires in COVID-19. Produced via immunoSEQ multiplex PCR; TCRdb's table is partial and in-frame only. Among hundreds of thousands of clones listed, roughly 89% were seen once. Sequences were obtained from peripheral blood. These receptor sequences come from a woman younger than 30 who had recovered from COVID-19. Both conserved end residues are trimmed from each CDR3. D genes are given only for firm matches.

j_call v_call d_call cdr3_aa
TRBJ2-2 TRBV28 - ASSSGGTGELF
TRBJ1-5 TRBV9 TRBD1 ASSATGTGVEAQH
TRBJ1-1 TRBV5-6 - ASSLETSGMNTEAF
TRBJ1-2 TRBV5-6 TRBD1 ASSFDRGGLGYT
TRBJ2-1 TRBV9 TRBD2 ASSVDGRAGNEQF
TRBJ2-3 TRBV3-1/TRBV3-2 TRBD2 ASSPGLALNTQY
TRBJ1-1 TRBV12-3/TRBV12-4 - ASSLWGGTEAF
TRBJ1-2 TRBV27 - ASSPSGQLNYGYT
TRBJ1-2 TRBV12-5 - ASGLVMAGRAGYT
TRBJ2-1 TRBV9 TRBD2 ASSVESGRYNEQF
TRBJ1-3 TRBV29-1 - SVRDFSGNTIY
TRBJ2-3 TRBV19 - ASSIWGQGLTDTQY
TRBJ1-4 TRBV19 TRBD1 ASSQQGVGTNEKLF
TRBJ2-3 TRBV25-1 TRBD1 ASSEGGQGVTDTQY
TRBJ2-2 TRBV27 TRBD2 ASRGLAGGLGGELF
TRBJ1-2 TRBV6-4 - ASSATPTGNYGYT
TRBJ2-1 TRBV19 - ASSILGPGNNEQF
TRBJ1-6 TRBV5-4 TRBD1 ASSLALQGGRNSPLH
TRBJ1-6 TRBV10-3 - AITRTEYNSPLH
TRBJ1-3 TRBV23-1 - ASSQLKGPPWNTIY
TRBJ2-4 TRBV15 TRBD2 ATSRGRTSGIERGKNIQY
TRBJ1-1 TRBV5-6 - ASSSLGQGKSNTEAF
TRBJ2-2 TRBV5-6 TRBD2 ASSLGLGGRGELF
TRBJ2-1 TRBV6-4 - ASHEVAARFRQF
TRBJ2-2 TRBV30 TRBD1 AWSRQGNTGELF
TRBJ1-1 TRBV6-2/TRBV6-3 - ASSYAGALGEAF
TRBJ2-2 TRBV12-5 TRBD2 ASEFTSGSAGELF
TRBJ2-3 TRBV7-2 TRBD2 ASSLAGAGGLSDTQY
TRBJ2-1 TRBV19 TRBD2 ASSIRTSVSYNEQF
TRBJ1-6 TRBV19 - ASSISLSSPLH
TRBJ1-2 TRBV30 - AWSVAGRAYGYT
TRBJ1-5 TRBV28 - ASSLWGSGGNQPQH
TRBJ1-2 TRBV5-1 - ASSLEAGGYGYT
TRBJ1-6 TRBV14 - ASSQRDAGSLH
TRBJ2-4 TRBV21-1 - ASSKVQTVPGPRDIQY
TRBJ1-2 TRBV4-3 TRBD1 ASSQGTGNYGYT
TRBJ2-3 TRBV5-4 - ASSFGAEWDTQY
TRBJ2-2 TRBV4-1 - ASSQTSRGGGELF
TRBJ2-1 TRBV7-8 - ASSLTGIYNEQF
TRBJ1-6 TRBV11-2 - ASSATGKDSYNSPLH
TRBJ1-1 TRBV5-4 TRBD1 ASSPLRDRGGNTEAF
TRBJ1-1 TRBV12-3/TRBV12-4 - ASSFGVTEAF
TRBJ1-4 TRBV21-1 - ASSKKGLGQASPPTNEKLF
TRBJ2-4 TRBV7-2 TRBD2 ASSTGGVTPNIQY
TRBJ2-2 TRBV9 - ASSVGGAGELF
TRBJ1-1 TRBV7-9 - ASSATGTPNTEAF
TRBJ1-2 TRBV16 TRBD1 ASSHYDRDER
TRBJ1-5 TRBV5-6 - ASSWRTAPNQPQH
TRBJ2-1 TRBV5-6 - ASSLAGSKDEQF
TRBJ1-3 TRBV19 - ASSPWGVGNTIY
TRBJ1-1 TRBV7-6 - ASSLMRGMNTEAF
TRBJ1-1 TRBV7-8 - ASSLQVHTEAF
TRBJ2-1 TRBV18 - ASSAAGPDYNEQF